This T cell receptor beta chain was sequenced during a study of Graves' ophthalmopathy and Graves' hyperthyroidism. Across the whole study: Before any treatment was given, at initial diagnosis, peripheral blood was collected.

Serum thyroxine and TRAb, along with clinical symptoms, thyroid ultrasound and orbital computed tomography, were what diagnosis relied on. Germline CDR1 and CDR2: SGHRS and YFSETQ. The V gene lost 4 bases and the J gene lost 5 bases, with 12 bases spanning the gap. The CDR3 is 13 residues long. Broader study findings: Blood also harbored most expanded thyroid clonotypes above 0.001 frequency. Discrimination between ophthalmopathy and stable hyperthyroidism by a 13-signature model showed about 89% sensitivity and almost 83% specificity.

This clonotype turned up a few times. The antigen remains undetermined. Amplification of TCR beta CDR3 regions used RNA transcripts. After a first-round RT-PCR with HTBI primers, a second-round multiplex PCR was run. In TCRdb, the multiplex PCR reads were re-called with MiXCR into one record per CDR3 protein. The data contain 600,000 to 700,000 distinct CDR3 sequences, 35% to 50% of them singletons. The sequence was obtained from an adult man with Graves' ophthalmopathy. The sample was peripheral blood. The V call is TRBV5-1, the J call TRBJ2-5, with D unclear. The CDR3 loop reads CASSPNEVETQYF. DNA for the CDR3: TGCGCCAGCAGCCCAAATGAGGTGGAGACCCAGTACTTC.